This section outlines one T cell receptor (beta chain) sequence together with its context. The target antigen is unknown. The sample belongs to a study of cytomegalovirus exposure and HLA in healthy donors. General study results and limits: Cytomegalovirus status was reportedly diagnosed by the classifier with high sensitivity and specificity. In a later analysis, at a false discovery rate of 0.05, under 20,000 TCR beta sequences were associated with HLA alleles. Investigators reported more than 150 TCR beta chains as tied to cytomegalovirus.

The donors gave bone marrow, and they were healthy. The PCR employed 60 Vbeta primers together with 13 Jbeta primers. Produced via immunoSEQ multiplex PCR; TCRdb's table is partial and in-frame only. Of 150,000 or so clones in the sample, around two thirds were seen once. CDR3 length equals 14 residues. The germline CDR1 and CDR2 sequences are SGHTA and FQGNSA. V shed 7 bases and J shed 1 base, with 13 bases lying between them. This chain uses TRBV7-2 with TRBJ1-1; the D gene is possibly TRBD1 (5 bases). This TCR was recovered from a woman between 18 and 29 years old in good health and CMV-seronegative. The sample consisted of PBMCs. The CDR3 sequence is CASKKGDTNTEAFF. Written as DNA, the CDR3 is TGTGCCAGCAAAAAAGGGGATACGAACACTGAAGCTTTCTTT. The full variable domain, rest sourced from reference TRBV7-2 and TRBJ1-1, is GAGVSQSPSNKVTEKGKDVELRCDPISGHTALYWYRQSLGQGLEFLIYFQGNSAPDKSGLPSDRFSAERTGGSVSTLTIQRTQQEDSAVYLCASKKGDTNTEAFFGQGTRLTVV.